These 12 T cell receptor beta chains originate from one sample sequenced in a study of control samples from healthy donors and cancer patients. TCRdb's copy holds only in-frame clones and misses some; the assay was immunoSEQ multiplex PCR. This table has 120,000 or so clones, approximately 87% appearing once. The sequenced sample was blood. The receptors come from a man in his thirties or forties in good health.

This clone was found once. The chain has TRBV9 and TRBJ2-7; 9 bases agree with TRBD1. Germline CDR1 reads SGDLS; CDR2 reads YYNGEE. The V gene end was trimmed by 0 bases and the J gene end by 6 bases; junction bases not matched to a gene: 7. The CDR3 length is 15 residues. CDR3: CASSVGPGTGSEQYV. In DNA form, the CDR3 reads TGTGCCAGCAGCGTAGGCCCCGGGACAGGGAGCGAGCAGTACGTC.

This CDR3 is CASSTRAENSPLHF. For the CDR3, the DNA is TGTGCCAGTAGTACCAGGGCGGAAAATTCACCCCTCCACTTT. This sequence joins TRBV19 and TRBJ1-6, with D possibly matching TRBD1 (5 bases). The V end was cut by 4 bases, the J end by 7 bases, with 11 bases between. The CDR3 consists of 14 residues. In germline, CDR1 is LNHDA, CDR2 SQIVND (reference sequence).

This clone was recorded once. This sequence joins TRBV28 and TRBJ2-5; D uncertain. Germline CDR1 is MDHEN and CDR2 is SYDVKM. Trimming cost V 3 bases and J 2 bases, with 7 bases left between them. This CDR3 has 13 amino acids. CDR3 sequence: CASSLGLQETQYF. Written as DNA, the CDR3 is TGTGCCAGCAGTTTGGGTCTTCAAGAGACCCAGTACTTC.

The V call is TRBV5-5, the J call TRBJ1-2; D is ambiguous. Trimming cost V 0 bases and J 5 bases, with 8 bases left between them. The length of the CDR3 is 13 residues. Germline V CDR1 and CDR2: SGHKS, YYEKEE (reference sequence). The CDR3 region has the DNA TGTGCCAGCAGCTTGGCCGGTACTTATGGCTACACCTTC. This encodes CASSLAGTYGYTF.

The genes are TRBV15 and TRBJ1-3, with unresolved D. With 3 bases removed from V and 4 bases from J, the gap between germline ends came to 7 bases. From germline, CDR1 is LNHNV and CDR2 YYDKDF (reference sequence). There are 13 residues in the CDR3. The CDR3 bases are TGTGCCACCAGCAGGGCCAGAGGAAACACCATATATTTT. Residues: CATSRARGNTIYF. The whole variable domain, remainder taken from reference TRBV15 and TRBJ1-3, is DAMVIQNPRYQVTQFGKPVTLSCSQTLNHNVMYWYQQKSSQAPKLLFHYYDKDFNNEADTPDNFQSRRPNTSFCFLDIRSPGLGDTAMYLCATSRARGNTIYFGEGSWLTVV.

V is TRBV24-1 and J is TRBJ1-2; D gene uncertain. Trimming took off 3 bases at V and 7 bases at J, with 8 bases between the two ends. Germline V gene sequence: CDR1 KGHDR, CDR2 SFDVKD. This CDR3 has 12 residues. This CDR3 is CATSDLALGYTF. The CDR3 DNA reads TGTGCCACCAGTGATCTAGCTCTTGGCTACACCTTC.

V is TRBV11-2 and J is TRBJ1-2; 12 nucleotides agree with TRBD1. There are 14 residues in the CDR3. Trimming at V came to 7 bases and at J to 8 bases, leaving 8 bases not matched to a gene. Looked up from germline, CDR1 is SGHAT and CDR2 is FQNNGV. CDR3 in DNA: TGTGCCAGCACCCCGGGACAGGGGGCGTTCGGCTACACCTTC. Amino acids: CASTPGQGAFGYTF.

The rearrangement links TRBV19 to TRBJ1-5, with 8 positions matching TRBD1. Trimming at V came to 4 bases and at J to 5 bases, leaving 10 bases not matched to a gene. In germline, CDR1 is LNHDA, CDR2 SQIVND (reference sequence). This CDR3 comprises 16 residues. CDR3 sequence: CASSRSQGAVDQPQHF. The CDR3 coding sequence is TGTGCCAGTAGTAGGTCCCAGGGGGCGGTCGATCAGCCCCAGCATTTT.

The chain joins TRBV28 to TRBJ2-7; 11 bases match TRBD1. This CDR3 comprises 18 residues. V was clipped by 5 bases and J by 3 bases; unmatched bases: 15. Looked up from germline, CDR1 is MDHEN and CDR2 is SYDVKM. As DNA, the CDR3 is TGTGCCAGCAGTCGATCAAATTCCCGGACAGGGGGCGTCTACGAGCAGTACGTC. Protein product: CASSRSNSRTGGVYEQYV.

V gene TRBV29-1 combines with J gene TRBJ1-2, with D perhaps matching TRBD1 (6 bases). CDR3 length: 15 residues. Germline CDR1 reads SQVTM; CDR2 reads ANQGSEA. V lost 2 bases to trimming and J lost 2 bases, with 15 bases between them. This CDR3 reads CSVEPILQGNYGYTF. The CDR3 nucleotides are TGCAGCGTTGAACCTATTTTACAGGGAAACTATGGCTACACCTTC.

The gene calls are TRBV2 and TRBJ1-5; 11 nucleotides match TRBD1. Germline CDR1 SNHLY, CDR2 FYNNEI. The V segment lost 8 bases and the J segment 2 bases; nucleotides outside the gene matches: 11. The CDR3 is 17 residues long. The CDR3 protein is CASRPGQGDRGNQPQHF. CDR3 nucleotides: TGTGCCAGCCGTCCGGGACAGGGGGATAGAGGCAATCAGCCCCAGCATTTT.

The rearrangement links TRBV12-3 or TRBV12-4 to TRBJ1-1; D not resolved. V dropped 3 bases and J dropped 3 bases, with 5 bases sitting between them. The length of the CDR3 is 12 residues. DNA for the CDR3: TGTGCCAGCAGTTTTCCGGACACTGAAGCTTTCTTT. Its translation is CASSFPDTEAFF.